The 22 T cell receptor beta chains in this list originate from one sample, sequenced in a study of cytomegalovirus exposure and HLA in healthy donors (dated 2017 in TCRdb). Library preparation used the immunoSEQ multiplex PCR assay. For the multiplex PCR, a mixture combining 60 forward primers for TCR Vbeta segments and 13 reverse primers for TCR Jbeta segments was used. The table comes from immuneACCESS by way of TCRdb, which keeps in-frame sequences with V and J called. Part of the clones is missing from these tables; in studies checked, under half for an unresolved V gene and the rest for unknown reasons. The table of this sample itemizes approximately 110,000 clones. The ten largest clonotypes hold 0.59% of the sample. Input material: PBMCs. The receptors were sampled from a man aged 45-60 years in good health and CMV-seronegative.

V usage is TRBV19 and J usage is TRBJ2-1; D is uncertain. The CDR3 length is 14 residues. The V gene's germline CDR1 is LNHDA and CDR2 SQIVND (reference sequence). Trimming took 1 base from V and 0 from J, leaving 4 bases between them. The CDR3 bases are TGTGCCAGTAGTATAGTCAGCTCCTACAATGAGCAGTTCTTC. As protein: CASSIVSSYNEQFF.

The chain is built from TRBV5-6 and TRBJ1-2, with TRBD1 matching over 8 bases. V lost 3 bases to trimming and J lost 7 bases; unmatched junction nucleotides: 8. Germline V gene lookup returns CDR1 SGHDT and CDR2 YYEEEE. This CDR3 has 14 residues. CDR3 DNA sequence: TGTGCCAGCAGCTGGGGACAGGAAGGGTTTGGCTACACCTTC. Translation gives CASSWGQEGFGYTF.

The rearrangement uses TRBV29-1 and TRBJ2-1; 7 bases agree with TRBD2. Germline V CDR1 and CDR2: SQVTM, ANQGSEA. This CDR3 has 17 amino acids. Losses at the gene ends were 1 base for V and 4 bases for J; bases not matched to a gene: 13. In DNA, the CDR3 is TGCAGCGTTGAAGGGTGGCTAGCGGAAGAGTTTTACAATGAGCAGTTCTTC. Translation: CSVEGWLAEEFYNEQFF.

This sequence joins TRBV7-2 and TRBJ1-2; D is perhaps TRBD1 (6 bases). The CDR3 has 14 amino acids. Looked up from germline, CDR1 is SGHTA and CDR2 is FQGNSA. Trimming stripped 1 base from V and 7 bases from J, with 13 bases between. The CDR3 nucleotides are TGTGCCAGCAGCTTAGGATGGGGGCGAAGTGGCTACACCTTC. This sequence encodes CASSLGWGRSGYTF.

This CDR3 reads CASSRQAQETQYF. CDR3 bases: TGTGCCAGCAGCCGACAGGCCCAAGAGACCCAGTACTTC. The gene calls are TRBV14 and TRBJ2-5, with D maybe TRBD1 (6 bases). Trimming removed 4 bases at V and 1 base at J, with 7 bases between. The germline gives CDR1 SGHDN, CDR2 FVKESK. The CDR3 length is 13 residues.

The rearrangement uses TRBV29-1 and TRBJ1-5; D remains unclear. This CDR3 region has 13 residues. V dropped 4 bases and J dropped 0 bases, with 7 bases sitting between them. Germline V gene sequence: CDR1 SQVTM, CDR2 ANQGSEA. The CDR3 DNA follows: TGCAGCGTTGGTCTAAATAGCAATCAGCCCCAGCATTTT. Its translation is CSVGLNSNQPQHF. The full variable domain, completed using reference TRBV29-1 and TRBJ1-5, is SAVISQKPSRDICQRGTSLTIQCQVDSQVTMMFWYRQQPGQSLTLIATANQGSEATYESGFVIDKFPISRPNLTFSTLTVSNMSPEDSSIYLCSVGLNSNQPQHFGDGTRLSIL.

The chain joins TRBV27 to TRBJ1-1; 7 bases are a match to TRBD1. V was pared by 2 bases and J by 5 bases, with 8 bases of the junction left unmatched. Per germline, CDR1 MNHEY and CDR2 SMNVEV (reference sequence). The length of the CDR3 is 15 residues. CDR3 in DNA: TGTGCCAGCAGTTTAATAAGAGGGGGCCAGACTGAAGCTTTCTTT. It encodes CASSLIRGGQTEAFF.

The chain recombines TRBV11-2 with TRBJ1-4; D is unclear. The V and J ends lost 1 base and 10 bases respectively, with 7 bases between them. The CDR3 loop spans 12 amino acids. Per the germline V gene, CDR1 is SGHAT and CDR2 is FQNNGV. CDR3 loop: CASSLGEGKLFF. For the CDR3, the DNA is TGTGCCAGCAGCTTAGGGGAGGGAAAACTGTTTTTT.

V and J are TRBV5-4 and TRBJ1-2, with TRBD1 matching 7 bases. Germline loops: CDR1 SGHNT, CDR2 YYREEE (reference sequence). The length of the CDR3 is 17 residues. After removal of 4 bases from V and 6 bases from J, the junction contained 18 bases not matched to a gene. For the CDR3, the DNA is TGTGCCAGCAGCCATGAGGACAGGTTATACTTACGAGATGGCTACACCTTC. It yields the protein CASSHEDRLYLRDGYTF.

The V gene is TRBV5-6, the J gene TRBJ2-3; 9 bases are a match to TRBD2. Germline values: CDR1 SGHDT, CDR2 YYEEEE. V dropped 0 bases and J dropped 6; count of bases not matched to a gene: 5. The CDR3 is 15 amino acids. For the CDR3, the DNA is TGTGCCAGCAGCTTGGAGCTAGCGGGATCCGATACGCAGTATTTT. Its protein product is CASSLELAGSDTQYF.

The chain couples TRBV6-6 to TRBJ1-5; D is undetermined. The V and J ends lost 5 bases and 2 bases respectively, with 10 bases between them. This CDR3 region has 14 residues. Germline loops: CDR1 MNHNY, CDR2 SVGAGI (reference sequence). The CDR3 region is CASSPSGGNQPQHF. The CDR3 DNA sequence: TGTGCCAGCAGTCCGAGCGGGGGCAATCAGCCCCAGCATTTT.

The chain couples TRBV7-9 to TRBJ1-5; a weak D match, TRBD1 (5 bases). This CDR3 comprises 16 residues. V was shortened by 0 bases and J by 0 bases, with 9 bases between the two germline ends. Germline V CDR1 and CDR2: SEHNR, FQNEAQ (reference sequence). The CDR3 bases are TGTGCCAGCAGCTTAGCCGGGGGGGATAGCAATCAGCCCCAGCATTTT. This codes for CASSLAGGDSNQPQHF.

Note on this clone: At one end the junction does not follow the germline gene, possibly because of a read error. The chain couples TRBV7-7 to TRBJ2-5; D possibly corresponds to TRBD1 (6 bases). Germline CDR1 reads SSHAT; CDR2 reads FNYEAQ (reference sequence). This CDR3 is 13 amino acids long. The CDR3 reads CASSSTGLGTQYF. CDR3 bases: TGTGCTAGCAGCTCTACAGGGTTGGGGACCCAGTACTTC.

The rearrangement joins TRBV5-1 to TRBJ2-1; maybe TRBD2 (5 bases). CDR3 length equals 16 residues. Germline CDR1 and CDR2: SGHRS and YFSETQ. Trimming stripped 2 bases from V and 0 bases from J, with 12 bases between. The CDR3 DNA is TGCGCCAGCAGCTTCCCGAGCGGAAGCTCCTACAATGAGCAGTTCTTC. Translated: CASSFPSGSSYNEQFF.

The J gene is TRBJ1-6, the V gene TRBV4-3, with D tentatively TRBD1 (5 bases). The length of the CDR3 is 17 residues. Trimming left V 0 bases short and J 9 bases short, with 18 bases between. Germline V gene sequence: CDR1 LGHNA, CDR2 YSLEER. CDR3 protein: CASSQEGPELSASPLHF. For the CDR3, the DNA is TGCGCCAGCAGCCAAGAGGGGCCGGAATTATCGGCTTCACCCCTCCACTTT.

The chain joins TRBV6-5 to TRBJ2-2; 7 nucleotides line up with TRBD1. With 4 bases clipped from V and 12 bases from J, the junction kept 5 bases outside the gene matches. This CDR3 has 12 residues. Germline loops: CDR1 MNHEY, CDR2 SVGAGI. CDR3 DNA sequence: TGTGCCAGCAGTTCGCGACAGGGACAGCTGTTTTTT. It is translated as CASSSRQGQLFF.

The J gene is TRBJ2-1, the V gene TRBV5-1; 8 bases match TRBD2. The germline gives CDR1 SGHRS, CDR2 YFSETQ. V was clipped by 2 bases and J by 9 bases; unmatched bases: 7. The CDR3 extends over 14 amino acids. The CDR3 sequence: CASSFSAGAFEQFF. DNA for the CDR3: TGCGCCAGCAGCTTCTCAGCGGGAGCTTTTGAGCAGTTCTTC. Variable domain in full (rest from reference TRBV5-1 and TRBJ2-1): KAGVTQTPRYLIKTRGQQVTLSCSPISGHRSVSWYQQTPGQGLQFLFEYFSETQRNKGNFPGRFSGRQFSNSRSEMNVSTLELGDSALYLCASSFSAGAFEQFFGPGTRLTVL.

The chain employs TRBV12-5 and TRBJ1-2; TRBD1 is a possible D gene (6 bases). V was clipped by 5 bases and J by 3 bases, with 22 bases between them. The germline CDR1 and CDR2 sequences are LGHNT and FRNRAP. The CDR3 is 17 residues long. Written as DNA, the CDR3 is TGTGCTAGTGGTCGCCCTGGGACACCCAGCGGGGACTATGGCTACACCTTC. Translating it yields CASGRPGTPSGDYGYTF.

The rearrangement uses TRBV5-4 and TRBJ2-7, with a weak D call TRBD2 (6 bases). Germline V lookup: CDR1 SGHNT, CDR2 YYREEE (reference sequence). Deletions cut 2 bases from V and 7 bases from J, with 16 bases between. CDR3 size: 14 residues. The CDR3 DNA reads TGTGCCAGCAGCTTTTCGGGGGAGGCTCGAGAGCAGTACTTC. Translation: CASSFSGEAREQYF.

The chain joins TRBV5-4 to TRBJ2-7; tentatively, D is TRBD2 (6 bases). The germline V gene encodes CDR1 SGHNT and CDR2 YYREEE (reference sequence). The ends were cut back, 3 bases at V and 2 bases at J, with 18 bases in the middle. The CDR3 runs to 16 residues. The CDR3 bases are TGTGCCAGCAGCTCCACTGAGTGGGGGGTTCCCTACGAGCAGTACTTC. This sequence encodes CASSSTEWGVPYEQYF.

The CDR3 is CASSTDTLAYEQYF. CDR3 nucleotide sequence: TGTGCCAGCAGCACTGACACCCTCGCCTACGAGCAGTACTTC. The chain combines TRBV6-5 with TRBJ2-7; D is ambiguous. Germline CDR1 and CDR2: MNHEY and SVGAGI. With 6 bases removed from V and 2 bases from J, the gap between germline ends came to 14 bases. CDR3 length: 14 residues.

The rearrangement joins TRBV20-1 to TRBJ2-5; D is unresolved. Per the germline V gene, CDR1 is DFQATT and CDR2 is SNEGSKA (reference sequence). Trimming removed 5 bases at V and 5 bases at J, with 9 bases between. The CDR3 contains 11 residues. The CDR3 DNA is TGCAGTGCTTCTTCGGAGGAGACCCAGTACTTC. Protein sequence: CSASSEETQYF.